The rows below give T cell receptor beta chains drawn from one sample of a study of high-grade serous ovarian cancer treatment subgroups. Data came from immunoSEQ multiplex PCR; TCRdb stores just in-frame clones and leaves some out. The sample has some 3,900 clones, around 79% seen once. The specimen sequenced was tumor tissue. These receptors were obtained from a human donor with high-grade serous ovarian cancer. CDR3s include the opening cysteine and the closing phenylalanine or tryptophan. D genes are given only for firm matches. Rows give clone size only sometimes, using once, few, many, or a class for an expanded clone.

clone_size d_call j_call v_call cdr3_nt cdr3_aa
- - TRBJ2-5 TRBV7-9 TGTGCCAGCAGCTTAGTTCGAGAGACCCAGTACTTC CASSLVRETQYF
- TRBD1 TRBJ2-2 TRBV30 TGTGCCTGGAGTGTGATTGACAGGGACACCGGGGAGCTGTTTTTT CAWSVIDRDTGELFF
- - TRBJ2-5 TRBV15 TGTGCCACCAGCAGAGATCGCTTCGCCCAAGAGACCCAGTACTTC CATSRDRFAQETQYF
- - TRBJ2-3 TRBV9 TGTGCCAGCAGCGTCGGGAGACCCCACGTTGATACGCAGTATTTT CASSVGRPHVDTQYF
once TRBD1 TRBJ1-1 TRBV6-1 TGTGCCAGCAGTGGATACAGGGGAGGTGCCTGGTTCGTCGCTTTCTTT CASSGYRGGAWFVAFF
- - TRBJ2-7 TRBV29-1 TGCAGCGTTGGCCTAAGCTCCTACGAGCAGTACTTC CSVGLSSYEQYF
- TRBD2 TRBJ2-2 TRBV11-3 TGTGCCAGCAGCTTATCCACAGCGGGGGCCCCCGGGGAGCTGTTTTTT CASSLSTAGAPGELFF
few TRBD1 TRBJ1-2 TRBV30 TGTGCCTGGAGTGCACCGGGACAGGGGACGACTAACTATGGCTACACCTTC CAWSAPGQGTTNYGYTF
- - TRBJ2-5 TRBV7-9 TGTGCCAGCAGCTGGGGTAGGCTCGAGGGAGGAGGAGAGACCCAGTACTTC CASSWGRLEGGGETQYF
- TRBD2 TRBJ2-2 TRBV7-2 TGTGCCAGCAGCTTAGTTGGGCTAGCGGGGGGGCACACCGGGGAGCTGTTTTTT CASSLVGLAGGHTGELFF
- TRBD1 TRBJ1-2 TRBV18 TGTGCCAGCTCATCGCGGTCCGGGACAGCAAACTATGGCTACACCTTC CASSSRSGTANYGYTF
- - TRBJ2-1 TRBV27 TGTGCCAGCAGTCCCGAAGAGACCCTCGTGGCCGGCAATGAGCAGTTCTTC CASSPEETLVAGNEQFF
once - TRBJ1-2 TRBV6-6 TGTGCCAGCAGCCACCCCGATGGCTACACCTTC CASSHPDGYTF
- TRBD1 TRBJ2-7 TRBV5-4 TGTGCCAGCAGCCTACACAGGGGGAACGAGCAGTACTTC CASSLHRGNEQYF
- - TRBJ2-1 TRBV11-2 TGTGCCAGCAACAACCCCCCCGGGGGCTACAATGAGCAGTTCTTC CASNNPPGGYNEQFF
- - TRBJ1-5 TRBV11-3 TGTGCCAGCAGCTTGGGATGGGACACCAATCAGCCCCAGCATTTT CASSLGWDTNQPQHF
- - TRBJ2-7 TRBV18 TGTGCCAGCTCACAGGCAGAGTTCCTCTACGAGCAGTACTTC CASSQAEFLYEQYF
- TRBD1 TRBJ2-7 TRBV7-8 TGTGCCAGCAGCCCAAGGGACAGGAGCAACGAGCAGTACTTC CASSPRDRSNEQYF
- TRBD2 TRBJ2-7 TRBV6-6 TGTGCCAGCCTAGCGGGGGGAAACGAGCAGTACTTC CASLAGGNEQYF
- TRBD1 TRBJ2-2 TRBV5-6 TGTGCCAGCAGCGCGGGACAGGTTAAAAGCACCGGGGAGCTGTTTTTT CASSAGQVKSTGELFF
- - TRBJ1-1 TRBV19 TGTGCCAGTAGTCAGTCAGCCCGGACTGAAGCTTTCTTT CASSQSARTEAFF
- TRBD1 TRBJ1-2 TRBV28 TGTGCCAGCTACGGCAGGGGGCTTGTCAACTATGGCTACACCTTC CASYGRGLVNYGYTF
- TRBD2 TRBJ2-1 TRBV11-2 TGTGCCAGCAGCACCCGACTAGCGGGGGTCTACAATGAGCAGTTCTTC CASSTRLAGVYNEQFF
few - TRBJ1-1 TRBV30 TGTGCCTGGAGAGCAGACAGAACTGAAGCTTTCTTT CAWRADRTEAFF
- TRBD1 TRBJ2-5 TRBV5-5 TGTGCCAGCAGCGAGGACAGGGAATTTGGGACCCAGTACTTC CASSEDREFGTQYF
- - TRBJ2-2 TRBV5-4 TGTGCCAGCAGCTTTTTTCGAGGGGGGGCCGTCACCGGGGAGCTGTTTTTT CASSFFRGGAVTGELFF
few - TRBJ2-7 TRBV11-2 TGTGCCAGCAGCTTAGGTAGTGTGGGGGGGGCGTACGAGCAGTACTTC CASSLGSVGGAYEQYF
once - TRBJ1-1 TRBV27 TGTGCCAGCAGTTTATCGGGGGGGGTCGTAACTGAAGCTTTCTTT CASSLSGGVVTEAFF
- - TRBJ1-1 TRBV7-9 TGTGCCAGCAGCTTAGGTGGTCAGGGGTTCACTGAAGCTTTCTTT CASSLGGQGFTEAFF
- - TRBJ2-3 TRBV6-4 TGTGCCAGCAGTGATGCGGGACTGCTCACAGATACGCAGTATTTT CASSDAGLLTDTQYF
- - TRBJ2-5 TRBV6-5 TGTGCCAGCAAGCGGCGGGGCGGGGAGACCCAGTACTTC CASKRRGGETQYF
- - TRBJ2-1 TRBV13 TGTGCCAGCAGCCCAAAAGGGGGGACCTACAATGAGCAGTTCTTC CASSPKGGTYNEQFF
- - TRBJ1-6 TRBV5-1 TGCGCCAGCAGCTTGACCCCGGTAGGGGATTCACCCCTCCACTTT CASSLTPVGDSPLHF
- - TRBJ2-3 TRBV2 TGTGCCAGCAGTGAGTACAGCACAGATACGCAGTATTTT CASSEYSTDTQYF
- - TRBJ1-1 TRBV6-6 TGTGCCAGCTCCCGGGGAGGGGTGTTCACTGAAGCTTTCTTT CASSRGGVFTEAFF
- TRBD1 TRBJ2-7 TRBV10-3 TGTGCCAAGTACCAGGACAGGATATCCTACGAGCAGTACTTC CAKYQDRISYEQYF
- - TRBJ2-3 TRBV7-9 TGTGCCAGCAGGCGAGGCGTGGGGGCTGCAGATACGCAGTATTTT CASRRGVGAADTQYF
- - TRBJ1-2 TRBV5-8 TGTGCCAGCAGTTTTTCGGCGACCAATGGCTACACCTTC CASSFSATNGYTF
- TRBD2 TRBJ2-1 TRBV4-2 TGTGCCAGCAGCCCTCCGAGGGCGAGCGGGGGAAAAGGCAATGAGCAGTTCTTC CASSPPRASGGKGNEQFF
few - TRBJ2-7 TRBV28 TGTGCCAGCAGTTCGGCCTTCTACGAGCAGTACTTC CASSSAFYEQYF
- TRBD1 TRBJ1-4 TRBV2 TGTGCCAGCAAGCGGCCGGGGACAGCAACTAATGAAAAACTGTTTTTT CASKRPGTATNEKLFF
- TRBD1 TRBJ1-2 TRBV29-1 TGCAGCGTTGTGGGGACAGCCTATGGCTACACCTTC CSVVGTAYGYTF
few - TRBJ2-7 TRBV6-1 TGTGCCAGCAGTGAACTTTCCCTTGCACCCTACGAGCAGTACTTC CASSELSLAPYEQYF
- - TRBJ1-2 TRBV18 TGTGCCAGCTCACTCAACAGGGAGAACTATGGCTACACCTTC CASSLNRENYGYTF